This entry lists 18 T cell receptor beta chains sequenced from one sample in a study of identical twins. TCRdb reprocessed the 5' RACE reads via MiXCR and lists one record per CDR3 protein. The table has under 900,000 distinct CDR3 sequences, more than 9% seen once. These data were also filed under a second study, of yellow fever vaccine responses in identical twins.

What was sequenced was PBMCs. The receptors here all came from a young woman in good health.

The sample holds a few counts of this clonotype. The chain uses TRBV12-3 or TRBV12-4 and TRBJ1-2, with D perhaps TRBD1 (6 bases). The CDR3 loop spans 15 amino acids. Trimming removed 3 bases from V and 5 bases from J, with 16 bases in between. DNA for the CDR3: TGTGCCAGCAGTTTGGGGGGAAACCAGGGGTATGGCTACACCTTC. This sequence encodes CASSLGGNQGYGYTF.

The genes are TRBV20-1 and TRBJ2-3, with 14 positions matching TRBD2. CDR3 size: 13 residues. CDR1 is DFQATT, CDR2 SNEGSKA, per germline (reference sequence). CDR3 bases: TGCAGGGGACTAGCGGGAGCCACAGATACGCAGTATTTT. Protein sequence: CRGLAGATDTQYF.

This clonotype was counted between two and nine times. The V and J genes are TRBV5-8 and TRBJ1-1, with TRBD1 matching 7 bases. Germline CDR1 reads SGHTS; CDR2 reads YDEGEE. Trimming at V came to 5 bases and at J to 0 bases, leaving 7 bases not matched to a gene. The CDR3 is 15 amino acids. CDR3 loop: CASRTRQGMNTEAFF. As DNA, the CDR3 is TGTGCCAGCAGAACAAGACAGGGAATGAACACTGAAGCTTTCTTT.

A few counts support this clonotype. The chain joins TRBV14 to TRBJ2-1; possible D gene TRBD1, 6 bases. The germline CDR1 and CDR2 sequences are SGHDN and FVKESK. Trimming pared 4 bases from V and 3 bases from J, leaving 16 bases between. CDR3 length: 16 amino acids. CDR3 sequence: CASSLKQGWDYNEQFF. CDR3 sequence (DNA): TGTGCCAGCAGCCTAAAACAGGGCTGGGACTACAATGAGCAGTTCTTC.

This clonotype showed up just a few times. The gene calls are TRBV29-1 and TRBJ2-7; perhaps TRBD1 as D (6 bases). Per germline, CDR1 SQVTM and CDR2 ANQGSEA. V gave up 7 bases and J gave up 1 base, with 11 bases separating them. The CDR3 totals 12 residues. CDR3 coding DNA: TGCAGCGGCATGACAGGATCCTACGAGCAGTACTTC. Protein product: CSGMTGSYEQYF.

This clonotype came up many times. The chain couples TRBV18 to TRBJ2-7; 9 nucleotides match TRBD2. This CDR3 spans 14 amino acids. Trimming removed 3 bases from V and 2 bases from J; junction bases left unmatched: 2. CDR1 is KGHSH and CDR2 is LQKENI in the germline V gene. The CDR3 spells CASSPTSGAYEQYV. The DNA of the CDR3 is TGTGCCAGCTCACCGACTAGCGGTGCCTACGAGCAGTACGTC.

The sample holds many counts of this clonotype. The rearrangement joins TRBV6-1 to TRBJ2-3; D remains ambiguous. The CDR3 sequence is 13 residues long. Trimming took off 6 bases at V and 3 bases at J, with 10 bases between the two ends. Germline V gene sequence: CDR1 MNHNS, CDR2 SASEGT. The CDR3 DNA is TGTGCCAGCAGCTCAGTAGGTACAGATACGCAGTATTTT. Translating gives CASSSVGTDTQYF.

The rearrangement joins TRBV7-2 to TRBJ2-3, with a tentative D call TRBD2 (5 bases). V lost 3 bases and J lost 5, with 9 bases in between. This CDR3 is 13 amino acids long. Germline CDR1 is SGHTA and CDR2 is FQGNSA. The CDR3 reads CASSFLREDTQYF. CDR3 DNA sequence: TGTGCCAGCAGCTTCCTCCGGGAAGATACGCAGTATTTT. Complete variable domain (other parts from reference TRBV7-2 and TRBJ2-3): GAGVSQSPSNKVTEKGKDVELRCDPISGHTALYWYRQSLGQGLEFLIYFQGNSAPDKSGLPSDRFSAERTGGSVSTLTIQRTQQEDSAVYLCASSFLREDTQYFGPGTRLTVL.

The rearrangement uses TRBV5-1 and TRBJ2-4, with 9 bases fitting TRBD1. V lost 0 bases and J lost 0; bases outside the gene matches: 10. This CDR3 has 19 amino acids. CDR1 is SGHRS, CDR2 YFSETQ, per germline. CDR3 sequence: CASSLGWTGAKIAKNIQYF. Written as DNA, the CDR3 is TGCGCCAGCAGCTTGGGCTGGACAGGGGCCAAGATAGCCAAAAACATTCAGTACTTC. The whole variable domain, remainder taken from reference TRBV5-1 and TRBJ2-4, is KAGVTQTPRYLIKTRGQQVTLSCSPISGHRSVSWYQQTPGQGLQFLFEYFSETQRNKGNFPGRFSGRQFSNSRSEMNVSTLELGDSALYLCASSLGWTGAKIAKNIQYFGAGTRLSVL.

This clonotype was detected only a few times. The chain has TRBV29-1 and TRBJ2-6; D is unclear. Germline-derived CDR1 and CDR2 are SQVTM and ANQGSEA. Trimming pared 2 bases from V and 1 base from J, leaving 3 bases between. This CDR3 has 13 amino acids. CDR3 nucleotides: TGCAGCGTTGAACTTTCTGGGGCCAACGTCCTGACTTTC. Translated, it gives CSVELSGANVLTF.

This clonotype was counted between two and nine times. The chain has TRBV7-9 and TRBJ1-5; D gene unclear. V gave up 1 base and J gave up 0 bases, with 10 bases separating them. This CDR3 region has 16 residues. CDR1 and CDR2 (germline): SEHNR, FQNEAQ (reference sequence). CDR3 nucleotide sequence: TGTGCCAGCAGCTTAGAAGTAGGGAATAGCAATCAGCCCCAGCATTTT. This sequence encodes CASSLEVGNSNQPQHF.

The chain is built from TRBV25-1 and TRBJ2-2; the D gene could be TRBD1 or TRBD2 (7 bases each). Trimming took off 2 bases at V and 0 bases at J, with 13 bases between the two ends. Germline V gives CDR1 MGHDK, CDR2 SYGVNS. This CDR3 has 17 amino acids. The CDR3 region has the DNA TGTGCCAGCAGTGAAAGGGGGCTAGCGGCGAACACCGGGGAGCTGTTTTTT. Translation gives CASSERGLAANTGELFF.

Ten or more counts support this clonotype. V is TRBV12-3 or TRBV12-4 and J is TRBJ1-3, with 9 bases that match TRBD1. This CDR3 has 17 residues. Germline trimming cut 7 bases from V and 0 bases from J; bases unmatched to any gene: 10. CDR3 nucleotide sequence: TGTGCCAGCACCCCCGGGACAGGGATACCCTCTGGAAACACCATATATTTT. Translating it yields CASTPGTGIPSGNTIYF.

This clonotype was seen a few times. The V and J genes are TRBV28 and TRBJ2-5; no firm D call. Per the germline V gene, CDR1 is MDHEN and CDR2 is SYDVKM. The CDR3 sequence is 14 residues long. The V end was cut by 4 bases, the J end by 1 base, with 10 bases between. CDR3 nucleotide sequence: TGTGCCAGCAGTTCCGGGTATTTCCAAGAGACCCAGTACTTC. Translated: CASSSGYFQETQYF.

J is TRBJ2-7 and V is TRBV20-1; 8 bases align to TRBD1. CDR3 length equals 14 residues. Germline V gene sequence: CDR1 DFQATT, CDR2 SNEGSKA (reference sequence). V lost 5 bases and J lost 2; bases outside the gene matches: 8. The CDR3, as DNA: TGCAGTGCTGCAGGGGGCATCGTGACCTACGAGCAGTACGTC. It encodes CSAAGGIVTYEQYV.

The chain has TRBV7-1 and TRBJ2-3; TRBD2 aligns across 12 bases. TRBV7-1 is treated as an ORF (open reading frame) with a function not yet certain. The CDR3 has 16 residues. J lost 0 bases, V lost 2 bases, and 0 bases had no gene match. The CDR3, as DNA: TGTGCCAGCAGCTCAACTAGCGGGAGGAGCACAGATACGCAGTATTTT. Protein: CASSSTSGRSTDTQYF.

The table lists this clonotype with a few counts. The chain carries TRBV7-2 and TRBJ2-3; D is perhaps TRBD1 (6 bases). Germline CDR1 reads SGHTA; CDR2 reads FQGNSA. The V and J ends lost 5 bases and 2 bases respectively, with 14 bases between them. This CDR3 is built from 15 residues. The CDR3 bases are TGTGCCAGCAGCCGACAGGAGACGAACACAGATACGCAGTATTTT. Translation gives CASSRQETNTDTQYF.

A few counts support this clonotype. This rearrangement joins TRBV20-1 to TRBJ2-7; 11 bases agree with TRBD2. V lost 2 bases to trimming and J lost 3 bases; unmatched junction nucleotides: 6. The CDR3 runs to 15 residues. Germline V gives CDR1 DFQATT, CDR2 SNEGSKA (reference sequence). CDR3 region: CSARSGTSGNYEQYF. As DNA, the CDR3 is TGCAGTGCTAGATCCGGGACTAGCGGAAACTACGAGCAGTACTTC.